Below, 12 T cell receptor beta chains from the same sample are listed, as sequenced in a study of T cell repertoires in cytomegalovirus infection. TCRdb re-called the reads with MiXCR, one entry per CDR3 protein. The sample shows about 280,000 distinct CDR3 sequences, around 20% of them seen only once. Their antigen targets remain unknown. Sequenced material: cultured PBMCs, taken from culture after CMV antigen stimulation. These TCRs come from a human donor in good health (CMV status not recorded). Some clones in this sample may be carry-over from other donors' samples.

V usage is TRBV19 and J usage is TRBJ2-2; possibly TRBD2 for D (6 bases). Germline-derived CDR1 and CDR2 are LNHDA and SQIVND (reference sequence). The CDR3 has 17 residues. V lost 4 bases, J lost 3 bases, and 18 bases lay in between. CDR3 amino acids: CASSTLALRADTGELFF. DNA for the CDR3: TGTGCCAGTAGTACTCTAGCGCTAAGGGCGGACACCGGGGAGCTGTTTTTT.

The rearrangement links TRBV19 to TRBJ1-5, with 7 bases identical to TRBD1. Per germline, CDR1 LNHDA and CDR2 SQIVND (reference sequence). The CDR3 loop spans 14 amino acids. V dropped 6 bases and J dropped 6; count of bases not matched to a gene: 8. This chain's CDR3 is CASSGSGGGQPQHF. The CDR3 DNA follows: TGTGCCAGTAGCGGTTCAGGGGGAGGTCAGCCCCAGCATTTT.

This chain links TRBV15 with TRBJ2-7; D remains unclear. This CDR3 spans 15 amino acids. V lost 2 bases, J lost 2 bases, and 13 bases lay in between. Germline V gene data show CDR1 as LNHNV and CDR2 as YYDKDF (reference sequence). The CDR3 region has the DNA TGTGCCACCAGCAGACAATTCGATTCCGCCTACGAGCAGTACTTC. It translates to CATSRQFDSAYEQYF. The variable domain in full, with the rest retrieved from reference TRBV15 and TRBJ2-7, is DAMVIQNPRYQVTQFGKPVTLSCSQTLNHNVMYWYQQKSSQAPKLLFHYYDKDFNNEADTPDNFQSRRPNTSFCFLDIRSPGLGDTAMYLCATSRQFDSAYEQYFGPGTRLTVT.

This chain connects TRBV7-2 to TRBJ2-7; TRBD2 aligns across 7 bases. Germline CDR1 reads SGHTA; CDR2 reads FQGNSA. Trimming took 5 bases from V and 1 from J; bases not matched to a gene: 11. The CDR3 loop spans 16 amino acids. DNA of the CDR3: TGTGCCAGCAGCCCCATGGGGGGGAGAGGGTCCTACGAGCAGTACGTC. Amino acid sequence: CASSPMGGRGSYEQYV.

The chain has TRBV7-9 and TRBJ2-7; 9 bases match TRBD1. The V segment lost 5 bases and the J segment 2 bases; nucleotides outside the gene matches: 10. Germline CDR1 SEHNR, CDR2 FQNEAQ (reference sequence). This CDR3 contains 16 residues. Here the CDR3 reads CASSPRGTGFAYEQYF. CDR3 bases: TGTGCCAGCAGCCCCCGGGGGACAGGGTTTGCCTACGAGCAGTACTTC.

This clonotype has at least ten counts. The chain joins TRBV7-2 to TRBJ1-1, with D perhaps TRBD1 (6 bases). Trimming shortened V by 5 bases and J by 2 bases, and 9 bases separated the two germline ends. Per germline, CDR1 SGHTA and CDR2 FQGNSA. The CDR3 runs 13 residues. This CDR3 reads CASSMTGNTEAFF. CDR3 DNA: TGTGCCAGCAGCATGACAGGAAACACTGAAGCTTTCTTT.

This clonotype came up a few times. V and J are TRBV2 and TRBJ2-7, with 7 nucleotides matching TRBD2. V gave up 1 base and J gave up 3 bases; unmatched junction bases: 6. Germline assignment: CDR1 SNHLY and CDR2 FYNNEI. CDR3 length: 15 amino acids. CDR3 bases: TGTGCCAGCAGTGAAGGGCTAGCGGAAGTCTACGAGCAGTACGTC. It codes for CASSEGLAEVYEQYV.

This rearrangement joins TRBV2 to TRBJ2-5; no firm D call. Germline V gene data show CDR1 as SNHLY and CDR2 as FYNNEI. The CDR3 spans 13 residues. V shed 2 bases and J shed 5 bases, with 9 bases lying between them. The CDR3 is CASSEYLTETQYF. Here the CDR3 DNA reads TGTGCCAGCAGTGAATACCTTACCGAGACCCAGTACTTC.

For the CDR3, the DNA is TGTGCCAGCAGTGAGGAAAGTGGGCATGGCTACACCTTC. It encodes CASSEESGHGYTF. V and J are TRBV2 and TRBJ1-2; no clear D. CDR1 is SNHLY, CDR2 FYNNEI, per germline. The CDR3 is 13 amino acids. The germline V and J ends were trimmed by 3 bases and 6 bases, with 11 bases remaining between them.

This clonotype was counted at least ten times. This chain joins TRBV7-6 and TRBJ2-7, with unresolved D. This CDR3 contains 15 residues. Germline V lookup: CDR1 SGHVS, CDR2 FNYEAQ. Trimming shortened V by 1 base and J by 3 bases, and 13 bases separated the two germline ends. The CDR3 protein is CASSLGAGPLYEQYV. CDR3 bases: TGTGCCAGCAGCTTAGGGGCTGGACCCCTCTACGAGCAGTACGTC.

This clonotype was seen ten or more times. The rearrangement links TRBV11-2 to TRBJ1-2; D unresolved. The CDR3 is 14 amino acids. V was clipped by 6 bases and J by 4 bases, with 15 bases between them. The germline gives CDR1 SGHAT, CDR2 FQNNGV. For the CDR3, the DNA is TGTGCCAGCAGGCGACGGAGGGATGGCTATGGCTACACCTTC. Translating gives CASRRRRDGYGYTF.

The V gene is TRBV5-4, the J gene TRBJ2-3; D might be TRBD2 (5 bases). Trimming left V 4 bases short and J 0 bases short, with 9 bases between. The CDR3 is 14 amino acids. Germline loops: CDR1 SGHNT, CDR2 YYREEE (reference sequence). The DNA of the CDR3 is TGTGCCAGCAGCCCCCGGACTAGCACAGATACGCAGTATTTT. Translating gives CASSPRTSTDTQYF.